A selection of T cell receptor beta chains follows, all from one sample in a study of T cells after posttransplantation cyclophosphamide. Clones were read by immunoSEQ multiplex PCR, and TCRdb kept only the in-frame ones, dropping some. The data show tens of thousands of clones, with none appearing a single time. The material sequenced was PBMCs. The receptors derive from a man aged 45-60 years in good health, CMV-negative, and a related stem cell transplant donor. Both conserved end residues are trimmed from each CDR3. A clone size is listed for some rows: how often the clone was seen (once, few, many), or a class if it is expanded.

>many|TRBV5-4
ASTQESEDTQY
>many|TRBV5-8
ASSRRAARSPLH
>-|TRBV29-1
SVYPKLVANYGYT
>few|TRBV5-1
ASSPGLATYEQY
>many|TRBV11-2
ASSLVSGGGELF
>many|TRBV25-1
ASSEQGAWTEAF
>many|TRBV5-6
ASSFWNRDQPQH
>many|TRBV29-1
SVDREAGSSSRPF
>many|TRBV7-9
ASSPRGGSAYNEQF
>many|TRBV6-1
ASSEDHGRGYQETQY
>many|TRBV18
ASSPPGGEDTEAF
>many|TRBV5-5
ASSLRGRGSNQPQH
>many|TRBV2
ASSEWRKGAQH
>many|TRBV7-9
ASSSTGPLGNTIY
>many|TRBV4-3
ASSHQSGTGVYEQY
>many|TRBV7-3
ASSLTSSYNEQF
>many|TRBV2
ASSVDRRNEKLF
>many|TRBV29-1
SAAGQSNTEAF
>many|TRBV7-9
ASSPRGGSSYNEQF
>many|TRBV6-5
ASTRDSGSGYT
>-|TRBV9
ASSPGGQGGYEQY
>many|TRBV2
ARQPGTASYEQY
>-|TRBV18
ASSPRRENTEAF
>many|TRBV6-5
ASSFSNEQF
>many|TRBV11-1
ASSLRANYGYT
>many|TRBV7-9
ASSLGTNYEQY
>-|TRBV15
ATSRDSEQGAYTGELF
>many|TRBV5-4
ASSGTGEYFEKQY
>many|TRBV19
ASSRIRDRANYGYT
>many|TRBV5-5
ASSLGTSGRNEQF
>many|TRBV5-1
ASSLAGRGGPYEQY
>many|TRBV29-1
SVETVSQNIQY
>-|TRBV4-1
ASSLTSGGDTQY
>many|TRBV2
ASGSGSTDTQY
>many|TRBV27
ASSPGDLNEKLF
>many|TRBV18
ASSPQVGTDRSEQY
>many|TRBV11-2
ASSFPGLGVEQY
>many|TRBV7-2
ASSPTSSGLDEQF
>many|TRBV28
ASSLSTFLGNTIY
>many|TRBV14
ASSLTGGGNSPLH
>few|TRBV5-1
ASSLRMGQGANEQY
>many|TRBV5-8
ASSSGQGQETQY
>-|TRBV29-1
SVERGAGGGNEQF
>many|TRBV2
ASSMLDRVNTEAF
>many|TRBV9
ASSVDRDFNGYT
>few|TRBV7-6
ASSLSQGTSFDQPQH